One and the same sample provided the 23 T cell receptor beta chains below, sequenced in a study of prognosis after radiotherapy for stage I lung cancer. Genomic DNA provided the template from which TCR beta CDR3 was amplified by two-round multiplex PCR. Round-one PCR had primers specific to each TRBV and TRBJ gene. One entry per CDR3 protein, called by TCRdb with MiXCR from the multiplex PCR reads. The data show about 25,000 distinct CDR3 sequences, 35% to 40% seen once. This material consisted of PBMCs, taken before or after stereotactic body radiation therapy (not recorded which). The receptors originated from a donor at least 50 years old with non-small cell lung cancer.

A note on this clonotype: A much larger clone lies one base from this, so it may be a read error. V is TRBV30 and J is TRBJ2-1; 11 bases align to TRBD2. The V gene end was trimmed by 5 bases and the J gene end by 5 bases; junction bases not matched to a gene: 5. The V gene's germline CDR1 is GTSNPN and CDR2 SVGIG (reference sequence). This CDR3 is 14 amino acids long. The CDR3 loop is CAWALGLADNEQFF. The CDR3 coding sequence is TGTGCCTGGGCGCTGGGACTAGCGGACAATGAGCAGTTCTTC.

At least ten counts were recorded for this clonotype. The V gene is TRBV28, the J gene TRBJ2-7; 8 bases match TRBD1. This CDR3 region has 12 residues. Per the germline V gene, CDR1 is MDHEN and CDR2 is SYDVKM. J lost 6 bases, V lost 5 bases, and 3 bases had no gene match. The CDR3 protein is CASSTTGVEQYF. The CDR3 coding sequence is TGTGCCAGCAGTACGACAGGGGTCGAGCAGTACTTC.

The chain joins TRBV4-2 to TRBJ2-7, with a possible D match to TRBD2 (7 bases). CDR1 and CDR2 from the germline V gene are LGHNA and YNFKEQ. The CDR3 is 17 amino acids. V was shortened by 0 bases and J by 7 bases, with 22 bases between the two germline ends. The CDR3 is CASSQDIPGGRSYEQYF. The CDR3, as DNA: TGTGCCAGCAGCCAAGATATACCCGGGGGGCGGAGTTATGAGCAGTACTTC.

The chain couples TRBV5-1 to TRBJ1-2; perhaps TRBD1 as D (6 bases). The CDR3 is 16 amino acids. Per the germline V gene, CDR1 is SGHRS and CDR2 is YFSETQ. V was pared by 1 base and J by 7 bases, with 20 bases between. Here the CDR3 reads CASSLTAGVHYVGYTF. The CDR3 DNA is TGCGCCAGCAGCTTGACCGCAGGGGTTCACTACGTTGGCTACACCTTC.

This CDR3 reads CASRRFSGGFWDEQFF. As DNA, the CDR3 is TGTGCCAGCAGAAGGTTTAGCGGGGGGTTTTGGGATGAGCAGTTCTTC. This chain links TRBV12-3 or TRBV12-4 with TRBJ2-1; TRBD2 aligns across 10 bases. This CDR3 has 16 residues. V was pared by 6 bases and J by 8 bases, with 13 bases of the junction left unmatched.

This chain joins TRBV11-2 and TRBJ2-3; 9 bases line up with TRBD2. This CDR3 comprises 16 residues. V lost 1 base and J lost 1; bases outside the gene matches: 3. Germline V CDR1 and CDR2: SGHAT, FQNNGV. DNA of the CDR3: TGTGCCAGCAGCTTAGTGTCTAGCGGGGGCACAGATACGCAGTATTTT. The encoded protein is CASSLVSSGGTDTQYF.

This rearrangement joins TRBV4-1 to TRBJ2-1, with a weak D call TRBD2 (6 bases). Germline V gene sequence: CDR1 MGHRA, CDR2 YSYEKL. Trimming pared 7 bases from V and 0 bases from J, leaving 16 bases between. This CDR3 region has 16 residues. CDR3 sequence (DNA): TGCGCCAGCACCCGAACGGGAGTAGACTCCTACAATGAGCAGTTCTTC. Translation gives CASTRTGVDSYNEQFF.

The table lists this clonotype with a few counts. Being one base from a much bigger clone, this may be a read error. V is TRBV7-2 and J is TRBJ2-2, with D perhaps given as TRBD1 or TRBD2 (6 bases each). The V gene's germline CDR1 is SGHTA and CDR2 FQGNSA. CDR3 length: 17 amino acids. Deletions cut 5 bases from V and 1 base from J, with 17 bases between. CDR3 bases: TGTGCCAGCAGCCTCCCCCTGGGGGGCCTGAACACCGGGGAGCTGTTTTTT. It specifies CASSLPLGGLNTGELFF.

This chain connects TRBV11-3 to TRBJ2-5, with TRBD1 matching 8 bases. The CDR3 loop spans 18 amino acids. CDR1 SGHNT and CDR2 YENEEA come from the germline V gene. V shed 5 bases, J shed 5 bases, and the junction held 19 bases outside the gene matches. Here the CDR3 DNA reads TGTGCCAGCAGCCCACCGGTCTCAGGGGGCTCGATGGGTGAGACCCAGTACTTC. It specifies CASSPPVSGGSMGETQYF. The variable domain in full, with the rest retrieved from reference TRBV11-3 and TRBJ2-5, is EAGVVQSPRYKIIEKKQPVAFWCNPISGHNTLYWYLQNLGQGPELLIRYENEEAVDDSQLPKDRFSAERLKGVDSTLKIQPAELGDSAVYLCASSPPVSGGSMGETQYFGPGTRLLVL.

The gene calls are TRBV5-5 and TRBJ1-1, with D hard to call. From germline, CDR1 is SGHKS and CDR2 YYEKEE (reference sequence). This CDR3 has 12 residues. V was shortened by 0 bases and J by 7 bases, with 7 bases between the two germline ends. In DNA, the CDR3 is TGTGCCAGCAGCTTGGGACCCCTTGAAGCTTTCTTT. Its protein is CASSLGPLEAFF.

With regard to this clonotype: At one end, the junction sequence differs from germline, possibly due to a read error. The chain links TRBV19 to TRBJ2-7; D unresolved. Germline V lookup: CDR1 LNHDA, CDR2 SQIVND (reference sequence). This CDR3 comprises 13 residues. In nucleotides, the CDR3 is TGTGCCTGCAGTTATCCGAGCTCCTACGAGCGGTACTTC. Protein sequence: CACSYPSSYERYF.

This chain uses TRBV12-3 or TRBV12-4 with TRBJ2-3, with TRBD2 identical over 9 bases. Trimming cost V 4 bases and J 4 bases; bases outside gene matches: 9. The CDR3 is 16 residues long. CDR3 DNA: TGTGCCAGCAGTTCATGCGCTAGCGGGATGGCAGATACGCAGTATTTT. This sequence encodes CASSSCASGMADTQYF.

Ten or more counts support this clonotype. The chain employs TRBV20-1 and TRBJ2-1, with 8 bases matching TRBD2. V shed 0 bases, J shed 13 bases, and the junction held 11 bases outside the gene matches. CDR1 DFQATT and CDR2 SNEGSKA come from the germline V gene (reference sequence). This CDR3 spans 14 amino acids. The DNA for the CDR3 is TGCAGTGCTAGAGATCCCAGCGGGGGCATCTTACAGTTCTTC. Residues: CSARDPSGGILQFF.

In its sample, this clonotype was seen many times. The chain combines TRBV20-1 with TRBJ1-5; TRBD1 aligns across 9 bases. The CDR3 covers 14 residues. J lost 7 bases, V lost 5 bases, and 9 bases had no gene match. Germline V gene sequence: CDR1 DFQATT, CDR2 SNEGSKA (reference sequence). The CDR3 sequence is CSALGQGVFQPQHF. CDR3 in DNA: TGCAGTGCTCTGGGACAGGGCGTGTTCCAGCCCCAGCATTTT.

This clonotype was found a few times. The CDR3 region is CSALWEGNTEAFF. CDR3 nucleotides: TGCAGTGCTTTGTGGGAGGGAAACACTGAAGCTTTCTTT. The rearrangement links TRBV20-1 to TRBJ1-1; D not certain. The CDR3 is 13 residues long. Germline V gene data show CDR1 as DFQATT and CDR2 as SNEGSKA (reference sequence). V was clipped by 5 bases and J by 2 bases, with 12 bases between them.

The chain employs TRBV15 and TRBJ2-1, with unresolved D. From germline, CDR1 is LNHNV and CDR2 YYDKDF (reference sequence). V was clipped by 2 bases and J by 8 bases, with 10 bases between them. This CDR3 comprises 13 residues. The CDR3 DNA sequence: TGTGCCACCAGCAGAAGTAGGCCGGATGAGCAGTTCTTC. Protein sequence: CATSRSRPDEQFF. Complete variable domain (other parts from reference TRBV15 and TRBJ2-1): DAMVIQNPRYQVTQFGKPVTLSCSQTLNHNVMYWYQQKSSQAPKLLFHYYDKDFNNEADTPDNFQSRRPNTSFCFLDIRSPGLGDTAMYLCATSRSRPDEQFFGPGTRLTVL.

This clonotype was seen repeatedly, ten times or more. The V call is TRBV11-2, the J call TRBJ2-3; 7 nucleotides agree with TRBD2. CDR3 length equals 18 residues. Germline values: CDR1 SGHAT, CDR2 FQNNGV. J was trimmed by 1 base and V by 5 bases; bases with no gene match: 15. Here the CDR3 DNA reads TGTGCCAGCAGCAAAATGGGGGGAGGGCCCCAGGGCACAGATACGCAGTATTTT. This gives the protein CASSKMGGGPQGTDTQYF.

The chain joins TRBV2 to TRBJ1-1; D is ambiguous. Germline CDR1 and CDR2: SNHLY and FYNNEI. This CDR3 contains 15 residues. The ends were cut back, 6 bases at V and 1 base at J, with 15 bases in the middle. CDR3 loop: CASREWSDGNTEAFF. Written as DNA, the CDR3 is TGTGCCAGCAGGGAATGGTCTGATGGGAACACTGAAGCTTTCTTT. The full variable domain, rest sourced from reference TRBV2 and TRBJ1-1, is EPEVTQTPSHQVTQMGQEVILRCVPISNHLYFYWYRQILGQKVEFLVSFYNNEISEKSEIFDDQFSVERPDGSNFTLKIRSTKLEDSAMYFCASREWSDGNTEAFFGQGTRLTVV.

Points on this clonotype: One base away lies a much larger clone, so this may be a sequencing read error. The CDR3 loop reads CVSSSSPGGPETQYF. DNA for the CDR3: TGCGTCAGCAGCTCTTCCCCCGGGGGACCAGAGACCCAGTACTTC. The V gene is TRBV5-1, the J gene TRBJ2-5; maybe TRBD2 (6 bases). CDR1 and CDR2 (germline): SGHRS, YFSETQ. The CDR3 totals 15 residues. The whole variable domain, remainder taken from reference TRBV5-1 and TRBJ2-5, is KAGVTQTPRYLIKTRGQQVTLSCSPISGHRSVSWYQQTPGQGLQFLFEYFSETQRNKGNFPGRFSGRQFSNSRSEMNVSTLELGDSALYLCVSSSSPGGPETQYFGPGTRLLVL.

This clonotype appeared many times. The rearrangement links TRBV30 to TRBJ2-7; 11 nucleotides line up with TRBD1. The CDR3 is 16 amino acids. Germline CDR1 and CDR2: GTSNPN and SVGIG (reference sequence). Germline trimming cut 0 bases from V and 2 bases from J; bases unmatched to any gene: 6. CDR3 sequence (DNA): TGTGCCTGGAGTGTACCCTCGGGACAGGGGGCCTACGAGCAGTACTTC. Translating it yields CAWSVPSGQGAYEQYF. Complete variable domain (other parts from reference TRBV30 and TRBJ2-7): SQTIHQWPATLVQPVGSPLSLECTVEGTSNPNLYWYRQAAGRGLQLLFYSVGIGQISSEVPQNLSASRPQDRQFILSSKKLLLSDSGFYLCAWSVPSGQGAYEQYFGPGTRLTVT.

This clonotype was counted only a few times. It is likely a read error: a sequence one base away is far more abundant. The gene calls are TRBV6-9 and TRBJ2-7, with D perhaps matching TRBD1 (6 bases). Germline V CDR1 and CDR2: MNHGY, SVAAGI. Trimming shortened V by 4 bases and J by 4 bases, and 17 bases separated the two germline ends. The CDR3 length is 15 residues. CDR3 DNA sequence: TGTGCCAGCAGTTTGCGGTGTACCCAGGGGTACGAGCAGTACTTC. Translation gives CASSLRCTQGYEQYF.

This clonotype was observed at least ten times. CDR3 nucleotides: TGTGCCAGCAGTTTCTGGACAGGGGGCTCCTCGGTAGCCAAAAACATTCAGTACTTC. It yields the protein CASSFWTGGSSVAKNIQYF. The chain employs TRBV6-2 or TRBV6-3 and TRBJ2-4; TRBD1 matches at 11 bases. The J segment lost 0 bases and the V segment lost 4 bases, leaving 11 bases of the junction unmatched. Germline loops: CDR1 MNHEY, CDR2 SVGEGT. The CDR3 sequence is 19 residues long.

This clonotype was counted many times. The rearrangement uses TRBV24-1 and TRBJ2-3; 9 nucleotides line up with TRBD1. Trimming cost V 4 bases and J 3 bases; bases outside gene matches: 1. Germline assignment: CDR1 KGHDR and CDR2 SFDVKD. CDR3 length: 14 residues. The CDR3 region is CATSEGQGTDTQYF. In DNA form, the CDR3 reads TGTGCCACCAGTGAAGGACAGGGGACAGATACGCAGTATTTT.